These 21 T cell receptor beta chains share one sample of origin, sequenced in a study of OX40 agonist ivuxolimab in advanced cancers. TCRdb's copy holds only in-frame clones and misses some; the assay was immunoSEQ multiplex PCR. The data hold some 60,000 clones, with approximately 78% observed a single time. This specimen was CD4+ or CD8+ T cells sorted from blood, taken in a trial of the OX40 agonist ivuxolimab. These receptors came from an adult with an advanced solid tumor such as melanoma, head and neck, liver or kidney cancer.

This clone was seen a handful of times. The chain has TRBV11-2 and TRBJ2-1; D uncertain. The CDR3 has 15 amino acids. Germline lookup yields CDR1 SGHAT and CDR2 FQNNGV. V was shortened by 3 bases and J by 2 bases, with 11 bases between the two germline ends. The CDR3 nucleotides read TGTGCCAGCAGCTTGGTCAGGTCCGCCTACAATGAGCAGTTCTTC. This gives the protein CASSLVRSAYNEQFF.

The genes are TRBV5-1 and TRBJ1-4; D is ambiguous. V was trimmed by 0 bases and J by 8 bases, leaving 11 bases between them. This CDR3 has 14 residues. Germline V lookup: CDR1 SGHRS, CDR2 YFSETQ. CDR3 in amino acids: CASSLDTGSEKLFF. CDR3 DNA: TGCGCCAGCAGCTTGGATACGGGGTCCGAAAAACTGTTTTTT.

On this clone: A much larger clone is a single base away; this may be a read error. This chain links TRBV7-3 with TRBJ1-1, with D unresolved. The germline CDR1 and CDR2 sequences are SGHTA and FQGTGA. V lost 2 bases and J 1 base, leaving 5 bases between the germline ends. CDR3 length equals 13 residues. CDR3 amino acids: CASSLVENTEAFF. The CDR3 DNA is TGTGCCAGCAGCTTAGTAGAGAACACTGAAGCTTTCTTT. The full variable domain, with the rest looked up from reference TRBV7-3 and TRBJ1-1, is GAGVSQTPSNKVTEKGKYVELRCDPISGHTALYWYRQSLGQGPEFLIYFQGTGAADDSGLPNDRFFAVRPEGSVSTLKIQRTERGDSAVYLCASSLVENTEAFFGQGTRLTVV.

The CDR3, as DNA: TGTGCCAGCAGCTTACAACAGAACACTGAAGCTTTCTTT. Translating gives CASSLQQNTEAFF. V gene TRBV7-6 combines with J gene TRBJ1-1; no reliable D call. The CDR3 runs 13 residues. Germline lookup yields CDR1 SGHVS and CDR2 FNYEAQ. Trimming left V 2 bases short and J 1 base short, with 5 bases between. The full variable domain, completed using reference TRBV7-6 and TRBJ1-1, is GAGVSQSPRYKVTKRGQDVALRCDPISGHVSLYWYRQALGQGPEFLTYFNYEAQQDKSGLPNDRFSAERPEGSISTLTIQRTEQRDSAMYRCASSLQQNTEAFFGQGTRLTVV.

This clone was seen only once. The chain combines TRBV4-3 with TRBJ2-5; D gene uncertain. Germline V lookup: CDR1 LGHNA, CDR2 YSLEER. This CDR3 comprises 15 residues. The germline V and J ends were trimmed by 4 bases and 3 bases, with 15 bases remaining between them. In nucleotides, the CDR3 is TGCGCCAGCAGCCGCGACCTTAGGACGGAAGAGACCCAGTACTTC. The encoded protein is CASSRDLRTEETQYF.

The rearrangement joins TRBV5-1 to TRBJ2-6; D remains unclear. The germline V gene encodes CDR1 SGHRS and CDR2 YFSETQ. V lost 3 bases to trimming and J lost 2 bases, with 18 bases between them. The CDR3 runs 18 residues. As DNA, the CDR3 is TGCGCCAGCAGCTCCGGTAGTGTGGCAGGTGCTGGGGCCAACGTCCTGACTTTC. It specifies CASSSGSVAGAGANVLTF.

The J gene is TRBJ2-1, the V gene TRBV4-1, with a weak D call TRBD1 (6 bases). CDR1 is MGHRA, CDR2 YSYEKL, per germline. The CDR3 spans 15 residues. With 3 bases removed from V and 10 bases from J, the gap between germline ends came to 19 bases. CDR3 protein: CASSQRTRQGGEQFF. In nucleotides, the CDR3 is TGCGCCAGCAGCCAGCGGACTCGACAAGGGGGAGAGCAGTTCTTC.

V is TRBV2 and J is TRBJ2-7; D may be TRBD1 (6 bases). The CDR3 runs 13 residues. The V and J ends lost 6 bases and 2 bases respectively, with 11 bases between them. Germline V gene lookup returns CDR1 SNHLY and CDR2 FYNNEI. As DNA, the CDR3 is TGTGCCAGCAGAGGGGGACCGACCTACGAGCAGTACGTC. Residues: CASRGGPTYEQYV.

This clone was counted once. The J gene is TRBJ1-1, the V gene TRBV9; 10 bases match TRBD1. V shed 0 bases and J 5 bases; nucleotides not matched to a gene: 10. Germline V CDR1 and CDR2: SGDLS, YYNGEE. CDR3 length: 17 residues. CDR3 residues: CASSVAPLGTGDTEAFF. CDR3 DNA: TGTGCCAGCAGCGTAGCTCCCCTGGGGACAGGGGATACTGAAGCTTTCTTT.

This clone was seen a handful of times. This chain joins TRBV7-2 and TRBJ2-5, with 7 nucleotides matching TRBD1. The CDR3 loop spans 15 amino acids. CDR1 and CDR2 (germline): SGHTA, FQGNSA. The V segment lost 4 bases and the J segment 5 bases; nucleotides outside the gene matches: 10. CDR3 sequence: CASSSQPGQVETQYF. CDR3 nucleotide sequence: TGTGCCAGCAGCTCACAACCCGGACAGGTTGAGACCCAGTACTTC.

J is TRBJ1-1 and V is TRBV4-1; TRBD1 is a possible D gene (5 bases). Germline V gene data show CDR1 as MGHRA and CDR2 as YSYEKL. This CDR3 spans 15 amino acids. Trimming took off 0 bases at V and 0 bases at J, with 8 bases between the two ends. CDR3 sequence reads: CASSQERQLNTEAFF. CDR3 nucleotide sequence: TGCGCCAGCAGCCAAGAACGACAGTTGAACACTGAAGCTTTCTTT.

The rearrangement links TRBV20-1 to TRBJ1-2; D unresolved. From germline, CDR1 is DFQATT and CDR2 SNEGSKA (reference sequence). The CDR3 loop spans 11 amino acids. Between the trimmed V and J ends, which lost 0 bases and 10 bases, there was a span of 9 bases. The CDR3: CSARDWPDYTF. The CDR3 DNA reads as TGCAGTGCTAGAGATTGGCCAGACTACACCTTC.

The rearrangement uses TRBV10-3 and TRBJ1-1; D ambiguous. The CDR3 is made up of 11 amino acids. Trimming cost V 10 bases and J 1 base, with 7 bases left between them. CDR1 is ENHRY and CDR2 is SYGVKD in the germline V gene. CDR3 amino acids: CATGSNTEAFF. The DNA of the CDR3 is TGTGCCACCGGGTCGAACACTGAAGCTTTCTTT.

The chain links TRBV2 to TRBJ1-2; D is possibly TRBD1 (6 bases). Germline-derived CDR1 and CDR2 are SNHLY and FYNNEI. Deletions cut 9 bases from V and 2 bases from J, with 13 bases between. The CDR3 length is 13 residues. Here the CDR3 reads CASKGEGNYGYTF. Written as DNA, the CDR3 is TGTGCCAGTAAGGGGGAAGGGAACTATGGCTACACCTTC.

The CDR3 nucleotides read TGTGCCAGCAGCTTGGTGCTAGAGGAGACCCAGTACTTC. It encodes CASSLVLEETQYF. This chain links TRBV5-4 with TRBJ2-5, with D unresolved. V was shortened by 0 bases and J by 5 bases, with 8 bases between the two germline ends. Germline V CDR1 and CDR2: SGHNT, YYREEE (reference sequence). The CDR3 spans 13 residues.

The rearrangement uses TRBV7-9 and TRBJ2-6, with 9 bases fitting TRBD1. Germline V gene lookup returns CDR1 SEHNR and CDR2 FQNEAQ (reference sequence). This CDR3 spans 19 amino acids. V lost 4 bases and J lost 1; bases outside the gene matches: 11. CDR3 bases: TGTGCCAGCAGCTCCAACTCCCGGGACAGGGTTTCTGGGGCCAACGTCCTGACTTTC. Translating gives CASSSNSRDRVSGANVLTF.

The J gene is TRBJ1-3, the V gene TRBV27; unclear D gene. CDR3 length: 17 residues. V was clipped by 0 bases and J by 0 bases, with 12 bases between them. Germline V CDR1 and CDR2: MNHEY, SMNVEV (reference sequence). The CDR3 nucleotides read TGTGCCAGCAGTTTATCGGGCTTCTGGAGCTCTGGAAACACCATATATTTT. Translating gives CASSLSGFWSSGNTIYF.

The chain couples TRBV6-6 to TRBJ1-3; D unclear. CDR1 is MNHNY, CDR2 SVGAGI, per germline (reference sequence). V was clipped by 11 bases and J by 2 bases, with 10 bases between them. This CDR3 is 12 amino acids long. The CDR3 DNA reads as TGTGCCTCCACGGCAGCTGGAAACACCATATATTTT. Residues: CASTAAGNTIYF.

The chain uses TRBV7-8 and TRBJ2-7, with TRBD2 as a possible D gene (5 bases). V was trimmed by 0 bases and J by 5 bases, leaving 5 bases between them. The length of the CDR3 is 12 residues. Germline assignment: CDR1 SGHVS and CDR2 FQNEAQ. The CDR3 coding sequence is TGTGCCAGCAGCTTAGCGAGGGACGAGCAGTACTTC. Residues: CASSLARDEQYF.

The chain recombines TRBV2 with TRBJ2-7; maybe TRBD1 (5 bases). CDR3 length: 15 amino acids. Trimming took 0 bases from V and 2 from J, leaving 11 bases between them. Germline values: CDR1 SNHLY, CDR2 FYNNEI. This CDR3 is CASSEARTHTYEQYF. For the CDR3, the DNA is TGTGCCAGCAGTGAAGCTCGGACACATACCTACGAGCAGTACTTC.

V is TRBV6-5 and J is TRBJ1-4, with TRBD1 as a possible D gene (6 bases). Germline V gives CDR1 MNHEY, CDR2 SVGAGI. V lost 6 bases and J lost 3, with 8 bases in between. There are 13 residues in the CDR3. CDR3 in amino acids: CASRRTANEKLFF. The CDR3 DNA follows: TGTGCCAGCAGAAGGACAGCTAATGAAAAACTGTTTTTT.